This record covers a single T cell receptor (beta chain). Its antigen is unknown. The sample belongs to a study of cytomegalovirus exposure and HLA in healthy donors. The wider study: Per a later analysis, the roughly 640 first-cohort and fewer than 150 validation repertoires shared one platform. Whole-study results and caveats: The majority of TCR sequences were rare, yet some public TCRs appeared in many donors. Listed as cytomegalovirus-associated were 150 or so TCR beta chains.

The CDR3 runs to 16 residues. CDR1 SGHNT and CDR2 YYREEE come from the germline V gene (reference sequence). V lost 0 bases and J 0 bases, leaving 13 bases between the germline ends. The protocol was immunoSEQ multiplex PCR, while the TCRdb copy is restricted to in-frame clones and leaves out a portion. The sample lists approximately 70,000 clones, about 94% occurring once. The receptor comes from a woman between 18 and 29 years old in good health and CMV-seropositive. Sample: PBMCs. The chain joins TRBV5-4 to TRBJ2-7; the D is unclear. CDR3 in amino acids: CASSLAPTKSSYEQYF. In DNA form, the CDR3 reads TGTGCCAGCAGCTTGGCCCCGACAAAAAGCTCCTACGAGCAGTACTTC.